This TCR beta chain appears in the sequencing data of a study of T cell responses to AZD1222 COVID-19 vaccine. General study results and limits: Nearly half of spike-specific TCRs reportedly go after variant regions that carry no mutations. Donors were mostly white British, more females; clonal diversity possibly underestimated.

Data came from immunoSEQ multiplex PCR; TCRdb stores just in-frame clones and leaves some out. This table has about 110,000 clones, around 81% appearing once. In germline, CDR1 is SGHRS, CDR2 YFSETQ. The V segment lost 1 base and the J segment 2 bases; nucleotides outside the gene matches: 10. This CDR3 contains 17 residues. This clone was seen only once. The antigen remains unidentified. The receptor's source is an adult in good health. The sequences come from peripheral blood, collected on day 0 of AZD1222 vaccination. The chain joins TRBV5-1 to TRBJ2-3; 7 bases are shared with TRBD2. The CDR3 protein is CASSLMGLAVNTDTQYF. CDR3 bases: TGCGCCAGCAGCTTGATGGGGCTAGCGGTTAACACAGATACGCAGTATTTT.